This TCR beta chain was identified during a study of blood T cell repertoires in COVID-19. About the research overall: Samples representing acute and convalescent COVID-19 were sourced from the United States, Italy and Spain. T cells, B-cell-depleted T cells, or PBMCs supplied cDNA or gDNA.

This clone appeared a single time. Per germline, CDR1 ENHRY and CDR2 SYGVKD. Trimming stripped 2 bases from V and 6 bases from J, with 11 bases between. The CDR3 runs to 14 residues. Per the authors' pipeline: Reference gene primers were amplified, and this amplification served to estimate nucleated cell counts. The assay was immunoSEQ multiplex PCR, and TCRdb's table has in-frame clones only and misses some. D and trimming were read from the DNA, whereas the V and J calls and clone size are those reported in that table. In the table there are about 180,000 clones, nearly 90% of which are singletons. The clonotype originates from a young man who had recovered from COVID-19. The sequenced sample consisted of peripheral blood. The J gene is TRBJ2-1, the V gene TRBV10-3; D remains ambiguous. In DNA, the CDR3 is TGTGCCATCAGTGAGAGTGAGATCGGCAATGAGCAGTTCTTC. This gives the protein CAISESEIGNEQFF.